This TCR beta chain comes out of a study of blood T cells in healthy people across ages. Trimming cost V 3 bases and J 13 bases, with 22 bases left between them. The germline V gene has CDR1 SGHTA and CDR2 FQGNSA. The CDR3 runs to 15 residues. PCR was performed a second time for about 6 to 11 cycles using a sample-barcoded 5' primer and a J-beta primer mix. MiXCR, applied by TCRdb to the 5' RACE reads, yields one record per CDR3 protein. The sample holds roughly 790,000 distinct CDR3 sequences; approximately 43% are singletons and the top ten take roughly 20%. This sequence originates from a woman in her sixties or seventies in good health. The chain joins TRBV7-2 to TRBJ2-1; weak D call: TRBD1 (6 bases). Material: blood. The DNA for the CDR3 is TGTGCCAGCAGCTTGACCCAGGGGTTGGGGGAGACCCAGTTCTTC. Translation gives CASSLTQGLGETQFF.